This TCR beta chain was recovered during a study of technical replicates of blood from a handful of donors. The data were produced by immunoSEQ multiplex PCR, yet TCRdb's version contains in-frame clones alone and is incomplete. The top ten clones hold more than 0.15% of a sample with about 84,000 clones, around 97% of them seen once. Per germline, CDR1 MGHRA and CDR2 YSYEKL. The V and J ends lost 4 bases and 2 bases, in that order; junction bases with no gene match: 11. The CDR3 extends over 16 amino acids. The chain employs TRBV4-1 and TRBJ2-7; 7 bases align to TRBD1. The sequence came from a human donor in good health. The sequencing input was T cells isolated from PBMCs. The CDR3 DNA follows: TGCGCCAGCAGCCTCGATCCAGGGGGTAATACCTACGAGCAGTACTTC. This gives the protein CASSLDPGGNTYEQYF.